This entry lists 17 T cell receptor beta chains sequenced from one sample in a study of T cells in Graves' hyperthyroidism and ophthalmopathy. Amplified TCR beta CDR3 regions came from RNA transcripts. First-round RT-PCR with HTBI primers amplified the TCR CDR3 region. TCRdb reprocessed the multiplex PCR reads via MiXCR and lists one record per CDR3 protein. The sample holds about 620,000 distinct CDR3 sequences, about 17% seen once. What was sequenced was blood. These receptors originate from a woman aged 25 to 39 with Graves' hyperthyroidism.

This clonotype was found many times. This chain connects TRBV5-1 to TRBJ1-4; no clear D. Trimming removed 0 bases from V and 4 bases from J, with 13 bases in between. This CDR3 is built from 16 residues. The germline gives CDR1 SGHRS, CDR2 YFSETQ. Here the CDR3 reads CASSLESAGFNEKLFF. CDR3 nucleotides: TGCGCCAGCAGCTTGGAATCTGCTGGATTTAATGAAAAACTGTTTTTT.

The chain recombines TRBV6-9 with TRBJ2-7; a possible D gene is TRBD1 (6 bases). The CDR3 totals 14 residues. Germline V gene sequence: CDR1 MNHGY, CDR2 SVAAGI. The V and J ends lost 3 bases and 5 bases respectively, with 14 bases between them. The CDR3: CASSYLTGSHEQYF. As DNA, the CDR3 is TGTGCCAGCAGTTACTTGACAGGTAGTCACGAGCAGTACTTC.

The chain has TRBV5-1 and TRBJ2-7; 8 positions agree with TRBD1. Germline V gives CDR1 SGHRS, CDR2 YFSETQ. This CDR3 contains 15 residues. V was clipped by 2 bases and J by 2 bases; unmatched bases: 6. CDR3 loop: CASSLAGQGTYEQYF. The CDR3 coding sequence is TGCGCCAGCAGCTTAGCCGGACAGGGAACCTACGAGCAGTACTTC. The whole variable domain, filled in from reference TRBV5-1 and TRBJ2-7, reads KAGVTQTPRYLIKTRGQQVTLSCSPISGHRSVSWYQQTPGQGLQFLFEYFSETQRNKGNFPGRFSGRQFSNSRSEMNVSTLELGDSALYLCASSLAGQGTYEQYFGPGTRLTVT.

This clonotype has a count of ten or more. The chain joins TRBV29-1 to TRBJ2-1, with TRBD2 as a possible D gene (6 bases). Trimming left V 3 bases short and J 7 bases short, with 13 bases between. The CDR3 loop spans 13 amino acids. Germline CDR1 reads SQVTM; CDR2 reads ANQGSEA. CDR3 in amino acids: CSVEGLGGNEQFF. CDR3 nucleotides: TGCAGCGTTGAGGGTCTGGGGGGAAATGAGCAGTTCTTC.

The chain combines TRBV7-3 with TRBJ2-3, with 7 nucleotides matching TRBD1. Germline loops: CDR1 SGHTA, CDR2 FQGTGA. The junction had 8 bases not matched to a gene; V was cut back by 4 bases and J by 7 bases. This CDR3 comprises 14 residues. As DNA, the CDR3 is TGTGCCAGCAGCTCCCGGACAGGAGATAATACGCAGTATTTT. The encoded protein is CASSSRTGDNTQYF.

This clonotype was counted many times. The J gene is TRBJ2-1, the V gene TRBV7-9; D perhaps matches TRBD1 (6 bases). V was pared by 1 base and J by 5 bases, with 15 bases between. Germline V gene sequence: CDR1 SEHNR, CDR2 FQNEAQ (reference sequence). CDR3 length equals 16 residues. The CDR3 loop reads CASSLGGSAGDNEQFF. CDR3 nucleotide sequence: TGTGCCAGCAGCTTAGGCGGTTCGGCAGGGGACAATGAGCAGTTCTTC.

This clonotype has just a few counts. This chain links TRBV18 with TRBJ2-5, with D perhaps matching TRBD1 (6 bases). CDR3 length: 15 residues. Germline loops: CDR1 KGHSH, CDR2 LQKENI. Trimming cost V 1 base and J 5 bases, with 14 bases left between them. CDR3 nucleotides: TGTGCCAGCTCACCACTGCCAGGGGCAGGGGAGACCCAGTACTTC. Translated: CASSPLPGAGETQYF.

The chain has TRBV19 and TRBJ1-1, with 10 bases aligning to TRBD1. The length of the CDR3 is 14 residues. Trimming at V came to 5 bases and at J to 4 bases, leaving 4 bases not matched to a gene. Germline V gene data show CDR1 as LNHDA and CDR2 as SQIVND (reference sequence). The CDR3 sequence is CASSPGTGATEAFF. CDR3 nucleotide sequence: TGTGCCAGTAGTCCCGGGACAGGGGCCACTGAAGCTTTCTTT.

The sample holds many counts of this clonotype. One end of the junction fails to match germline, which may point to a read error. The rearrangement uses TRBV6-5 and TRBJ2-3; D gene unclear. Germline assignment: CDR1 MNHEY and CDR2 SVGAGI. There are 14 residues in the CDR3. CDR3 DNA sequence: TGCGCCAGCAGCTACGGACCAGGCACAGATACGCAGTATTTT. Its translation: CASSYGPGTDTQYF.

In its sample, this clonotype was seen many times. The rearrangement uses TRBV11-2 and TRBJ2-7; TRBD1 matches 9 bases. V trimming: 4 bases; J trimming: 3 bases; junction bases outside the gene matches: 4. The CDR3 sequence is 14 residues long. The germline gives CDR1 SGHAT, CDR2 FQNNGV. CDR3 in amino acids: CASSYRDRDYEQYF. DNA for the CDR3: TGTGCCAGCAGCTACCGGGACAGGGACTACGAGCAGTACTTC.

This chain connects TRBV2 to TRBJ1-4; 7 bases fit TRBD1. With 7 bases clipped from V and 8 bases from J, the junction kept 7 bases outside the gene matches. CDR1 SNHLY and CDR2 FYNNEI come from the germline V gene. The CDR3 extends over 13 amino acids. The CDR3 spells CASNGQGGEKLFF. In DNA form, the CDR3 reads TGTGCCAGCAATGGGCAGGGGGGGGAAAAACTGTTTTTT.

The CDR3 here is CSVEKPPNTGELFF. The DNA of the CDR3 is TGCAGCGTTGAAAAACCCCCGAACACCGGGGAGCTGTTTTTT. The chain recombines TRBV29-1 with TRBJ2-2; D gene ambiguous. CDR1 and CDR2 from the germline V gene are SQVTM and ANQGSEA. Trimming cost V 2 bases and J 0 bases, with 7 bases left between them. This CDR3 is built from 14 residues.

This clonotype was picked up many times. The rearrangement joins TRBV10-3 to TRBJ1-1; D is possibly TRBD1 (5 bases). Trimming took 4 bases from V and 1 from J, leaving 13 bases between them. The CDR3 covers 15 residues. Germline V gene sequence: CDR1 ENHRY, CDR2 SYGVKD. This chain's CDR3 is CAISVGDGRNTEAFF. The CDR3 region has the DNA TGTGCCATCAGTGTGGGGGACGGAAGGAACACTGAAGCTTTCTTT.

In its sample, this clonotype was seen a few times. The CDR3 loop is CASSLTDRVGNTEAFF. In nucleotides, the CDR3 is TGTGCCAGCAGCTTAACCGACAGGGTGGGGAACACTGAAGCTTTCTTT. The chain has TRBV7-8 and TRBJ1-1; 7 bases are a match to TRBD1. The CDR3 sequence is 16 residues long. Looked up from germline, CDR1 is SGHVS and CDR2 is FQNEAQ. With V trimmed by 2 bases and J by 1 base, 7 bases remained unmatched.

This clonotype has at least ten counts. A read error may be the cause here, since a much bigger clone is one base away. The chain couples TRBV27 to TRBJ2-3, with D hard to call. CDR3 length: 13 amino acids. Per germline, CDR1 MNHEY and CDR2 SMNVEV (reference sequence). Trimming took off 5 bases at V and 1 base at J, with 7 bases between the two ends. The CDR3 DNA reads as TGTGCCAGCAGTGTTACAGGCACAGATACGCAGTATTTT. Translation: CASSVTGTDTQYF.

In this sample, this clonotype turned up many times. The chain uses TRBV27 and TRBJ1-5; D call uncertain. This CDR3 comprises 15 residues. V lost 5 bases and J 0 bases, leaving 11 bases between the germline ends. The germline V gene encodes CDR1 MNHEY and CDR2 SMNVEV (reference sequence). Here the CDR3 reads CASSQSAYSNQPQHF. The CDR3 coding sequence is TGTGCCAGCAGTCAATCGGCCTATAGCAATCAGCCCCAGCATTTT.

The count of this clonotype is one. This could be a read error, since a much larger clone is one nucleotide away. The chain employs TRBV7-2 and TRBJ2-3, with 8 bases matching TRBD2. Germline V gene data show CDR1 as SGHTA and CDR2 as FQGNSA. V shed 2 bases and J 0 bases; nucleotides not matched to a gene: 4. The CDR3 has 16 amino acids. CDR3 amino acids: CASSLYGRGSTDTQYF. The CDR3 DNA sequence: TGTGCCAGCAGCTTATACGGGAGGGGAAGCACAGATACGCAGTATTTT.